The 14 T cell receptor beta chains presented below share a single source sample, sequenced in a study of cytomegalovirus exposure and HLA in healthy donors. PCR primers comprised 60 Vbeta and 13 Jbeta primers. Sequenced by immunoSEQ multiplex PCR; TCRdb stores in-frame clones only, minus some. The sample lists about 160,000 clones, around 75% occurring once. Sequencing input: PBMCs. The origin of the receptors is a woman aged 45-60 years in good health and CMV-seropositive.

The chain combines TRBV2 with TRBJ2-3, with 7 bases identical to TRBD2. The CDR3 has 15 residues. Germline CDR1 SNHLY, CDR2 FYNNEI. The V and J ends lost 4 bases and 2 bases, in that order; junction bases with no gene match: 6. The CDR3 DNA reads as TGTGCCAGCAGTGGCCGTCGGGGGGTCACAGATACGCAGTATTTT. Translation gives CASSGRRGVTDTQYF.

DNA for the CDR3: TGTGCCAGCAGCTTTCAGATCACCGGGGAGCTGTTTTTT. Protein: CASSFQITGELFF. The rearrangement uses TRBV11-3 and TRBJ2-2; D gene unclear. V lost 3 bases to trimming and J lost 4 bases, with 6 bases between them. The CDR3 sequence is 13 residues long. The V gene's germline CDR1 is SGHNT and CDR2 YENEEA.

This clone came up once. This chain joins TRBV18 and TRBJ1-2, with a weak D call TRBD1 (5 bases). The CDR3 has 15 amino acids. Germline loops: CDR1 KGHSH, CDR2 LQKENI. The V gene lost 4 bases and the J gene lost 1 base, with 13 bases spanning the gap. The CDR3 nucleotides read TGTGCCAGCTCACTGATCCTTCAGGGTAACTATGGCTACACCTTC. It yields the protein CASSLILQGNYGYTF.

The chain recombines TRBV19 with TRBJ1-1; D is perhaps TRBD1 (5 bases). Trimming left V 5 bases short and J 1 base short, with 14 bases between. Germline V CDR1 and CDR2: LNHDA, SQIVND (reference sequence). This CDR3 comprises 15 residues. CDR3 coding DNA: TGTGCCAGTAGTCGTGGGGCACCACCGAACACTGAAGCTTTCTTT. It is translated as CASSRGAPPNTEAFF.

This rearrangement joins TRBV6-6 to TRBJ1-2; possible D gene TRBD1, 6 bases. The germline V and J ends were trimmed by 6 bases and 8 bases, with 19 bases remaining between them. The CDR3 totals 14 residues. CDR1 is MNHNY and CDR2 is SVGAGI in the germline V gene (reference sequence). CDR3 protein: CASSSFQGRDGYTF. CDR3 DNA sequence: TGTGCCAGCAGCTCTTTCCAGGGGCGAGACGGCTACACCTTC.

This clone showed up just once. The CDR3 bases are TGTGCCACCAGCAGAGATAAGGGGAACTATGGCTACACCTTC. Protein: CATSRDKGNYGYTF. The chain couples TRBV15 to TRBJ1-2, with a tentative D call TRBD1 (5 bases). This CDR3 region has 14 residues. Looked up from germline, CDR1 is LNHNV and CDR2 is YYDKDF (reference sequence). Trimming shortened V by 0 bases and J by 2 bases, and 7 bases separated the two germline ends. The whole variable domain, remainder taken from reference TRBV15 and TRBJ1-2, is DAMVIQNPRYQVTQFGKPVTLSCSQTLNHNVMYWYQQKSSQAPKLLFHYYDKDFNNEADTPDNFQSRRPNTSFCFLDIRSPGLGDTAMYLCATSRDKGNYGYTFGSGTRLTVV.

In nucleotides, the CDR3 is TGTGCCAGCAGACGGCAGGGGGGCAATCAGCCCCAGCATTTT. This gives the protein CASRRQGGNQPQHF. The J gene is TRBJ1-5, the V gene TRBV2; 7 nucleotides agree with TRBD1. In germline, CDR1 is SNHLY, CDR2 FYNNEI. Trimming cost V 6 bases and J 2 bases; bases outside gene matches: 4. The CDR3 length is 14 residues.

This clone showed up just once. The chain couples TRBV6-5 to TRBJ2-1; TRBD2 might be the D (6 bases). From germline, CDR1 is MNHEY and CDR2 SVGAGI. The CDR3 is 16 amino acids. V was pared by 4 bases and J by 0 bases, with 13 bases between. CDR3 loop: CASSSGTSVSYNEQFF. The CDR3 nucleotides read TGTGCCAGCAGTTCCGGGACTTCTGTCTCCTACAATGAGCAGTTCTTC.

The chain combines TRBV5-6 with TRBJ1-1, with D unclear. CDR3 size: 13 residues. Germline V gene lookup returns CDR1 SGHDT and CDR2 YYEEEE. V lost 3 bases, J lost 2 bases, and 8 bases lay in between. The CDR3 region has the DNA TGTGCCAGCAGCTGGCAACCAAACACTGAAGCTTTCTTT. Amino acid sequence: CASSWQPNTEAFF.

This clone was observed once. The DNA for the CDR3 is TGTGCCAGCAGTGAGACAGGGCTCTACGAGCAGTACTTC. Translating gives CASSETGLYEQYF. V usage is TRBV2 and J usage is TRBJ2-7, with 7 bases fitting TRBD1. Germline lookup yields CDR1 SNHLY and CDR2 FYNNEI. J was trimmed by 3 bases and V by 3 bases; bases with no gene match: 2. The CDR3 covers 13 residues.

As concerns this clone: The identical CDR3 is also encoded by other nucleotide sequences in the sample. CDR3 in amino acids: CASSEPQGMNYGYTF. CDR3 DNA sequence: TGTGCCAGCAGTGAACCACAGGGGATGAACTATGGCTACACCTTC. This chain joins TRBV2 and TRBJ1-2, with 7 nucleotides matching TRBD1. CDR1 SNHLY and CDR2 FYNNEI come from the germline V gene. V shed 2 bases, J shed 2 bases, and the junction held 5 bases outside the gene matches. The CDR3 runs 15 residues.

With respect to this clone: One end of the junction is discordant with germline, which a read error may explain. The rearrangement links TRBV6-5 to TRBJ1-2, with 11 bases fitting TRBD1. Germline lookup yields CDR1 MNHEY and CDR2 SVGAGI. The CDR3 loop spans 14 amino acids. The CDR3 DNA sequence: TGTGCCCGCAGTTACTCGGGACAGGGGGGAGGCTACACCTTC. It codes for CARSYSGQGGGYTF.

This chain connects TRBV11-2 to TRBJ2-5, with 8 bases that match TRBD2. The germline V gene has CDR1 SGHAT and CDR2 FQNNGV. The V segment lost 5 bases and the J segment 5 bases; nucleotides outside the gene matches: 10. This CDR3 has 15 residues. The CDR3 protein is CASSDSGVIKETQYF. In DNA, the CDR3 is TGTGCCAGCAGCGATAGCGGGGTTATCAAGGAGACCCAGTACTTC.

The rearrangement links TRBV2 to TRBJ2-7, with a tentative D call TRBD1 (5 bases). Germline V gene data show CDR1 as SNHLY and CDR2 as FYNNEI. V lost 3 bases, J lost 12 bases, and 21 bases lay in between. The CDR3 loop spans 14 amino acids. The CDR3 spells CASSEGQKIYPRYF. In nucleotides, the CDR3 is TGTGCCAGCAGTGAGGGGCAGAAAATCTACCCAAGGTACTTC.